The subject of this entry is one TCR beta chain. The antigen is not known. This sample is drawn from a study of cytotoxic CD8 clonotypes in ibrutinib-treated CLL. Study context: Investigators reported some 25 partial and 2 complete responses; after median around 6 years, about 15 patients remained remitted and 12 progressed. Mean yields were around 260,000 productive templates and roughly 94,000 productive rearrangements per sample. Study results and limitations: Higher clonality was seen at ibrutinib response and a return toward baseline at progression.

Germline lookup yields CDR1 SGHNT and CDR2 YENEEA. J was trimmed by 13 bases and V by 5 bases; bases with no gene match: 9. The CDR3 length is 13 residues. Generated by immunoSEQ multiplex PCR, the TCRdb table keeps only in-frame clones and is missing some. The sample has roughly 200,000 clones; 60% to 80% are singletons. The starting material was PBMCs, obtained after 12 months of ibrutinib treatment. This TCR was recovered from a human donor with chronic lymphocytic leukemia. The chain couples TRBV11-3 to TRBJ2-2, with 8 bases lining up with TRBD2. The CDR3 DNA follows: TGTGCCAGCAGCCCCCGGGCCCGGGAGGGGCTGTTTTTT. The encoded protein is CASSPRAREGLFF.